This is a list of T cell receptor beta chains from one sample in a study of cytomegalovirus exposure and HLA in healthy donors. The protocol was immunoSEQ multiplex PCR, while the TCRdb copy is restricted to in-frame clones and leaves out a portion. The sample contains more than 85,000 clones, roughly 75% of which appear only once. The sequencing sample was made of PBMCs. These TCRs come from a woman under 30 in good health and CMV-seropositive. Each CDR3 is given with its conserved first and last residue. The order of the fields is J gene, V gene, CDR3 protein.

J gene: TRBJ1-2
V gene: TRBV6-5
CDR3 protein: CASSYRGGGNGYTF

J gene: TRBJ2-7
V gene: TRBV27
CDR3 protein: CASSPPDRVANEQYF

J gene: TRBJ2-3
V gene: TRBV4-1
CDR3 protein: CASSQDPSFTDTQYF

J gene: TRBJ1-2
V gene: TRBV6-5
CDR3 protein: CASGAGLQSGYTF

J gene: TRBJ1-4
V gene: TRBV5-4
CDR3 protein: CASSLQGASTNEKLFF

J gene: TRBJ2-7
V gene: TRBV7-2
CDR3 protein: CASIAGTGSSYEQYF

J gene: TRBJ2-7
V gene: TRBV28
CDR3 protein: CASSRSGRTILEQYF

J gene: TRBJ2-5
V gene: TRBV29-1
CDR3 protein: CSVDPGETQYF

J gene: TRBJ2-3
V gene: TRBV13
CDR3 protein: CASSSRSRTDTQYF

J gene: TRBJ2-7
V gene: TRBV18
CDR3 protein: CASSKTYRVYEQYF

J gene: TRBJ2-3
V gene: TRBV5-8
CDR3 protein: CASSLAGTSGRVADTQYF

J gene: TRBJ2-1
V gene: TRBV28
CDR3 protein: CASSRSASGRVSFYNEQFF

J gene: TRBJ2-4
V gene: TRBV27
CDR3 protein: CASSSTSGRPWGIQYF

J gene: TRBJ2-7
V gene: TRBV27
CDR3 protein: CASRFGTGGYEQYF

J gene: TRBJ2-7
V gene: TRBV19
CDR3 protein: CASSNRDRPPIEQYF

J gene: TRBJ2-2
V gene: TRBV21-1
CDR3 protein: CASSKGRRIDTGGHQHLHTGELFF

J gene: TRBJ2-7
V gene: TRBV4-1
CDR3 protein: CASSQGQGIDEQYF

J gene: TRBJ1-1
V gene: TRBV9
CDR3 protein: CASSVGSPGTGNTEAFF

J gene: TRBJ2-5
V gene: TRBV2
CDR3 protein: CASKPDRSQETQYF

J gene: TRBJ1-3
V gene: TRBV30
CDR3 protein: CAWSVGHLSGNTIYF

J gene: TRBJ2-7
V gene: TRBV28
CDR3 protein: CASRDWTGGYEQYF

J gene: TRBJ1-5
V gene: TRBV27
CDR3 protein: CASKHPSSNQPQHF

J gene: TRBJ2-3
V gene: TRBV19
CDR3 protein: CASTLLAGATDTQYF

J gene: TRBJ2-5
V gene: TRBV15
CDR3 protein: CATSRSQGAWGETQYF

J gene: TRBJ2-5
V gene: TRBV9
CDR3 protein: CASSVGGEETQYF

J gene: TRBJ2-7
V gene: TRBV7-9
CDR3 protein: CASSMLPGLESYEQYF

J gene: TRBJ1-4
V gene: TRBV2
CDR3 protein: CASDPGQGHEKLFF

J gene: TRBJ2-5
V gene: TRBV29-1
CDR3 protein: CSVSWTGETQYF

J gene: TRBJ1-3
V gene: TRBV9
CDR3 protein: CASSVISGNTIYF

J gene: TRBJ2-3
V gene: TRBV10-3
CDR3 protein: CAISPAGADSDTQYF

J gene: TRBJ2-7
V gene: TRBV15
CDR3 protein: CATSRLTGTSRYEQYF

J gene: TRBJ2-5
V gene: TRBV5-1
CDR3 protein: CASSPGQRETQYF

J gene: TRBJ2-4
V gene: TRBV27
CDR3 protein: CASNFAGVGHIQYF

J gene: TRBJ2-7
V gene: TRBV25-1
CDR3 protein: CASLDRSLTYGQYF